The rows below give T cell receptor beta chains drawn from one sample of a study of blood T cells in healthy people across ages. TCRdb recomputed calls from the 5' RACE reads with MiXCR, one row per CDR3 protein. Counted here are fewer than 950,000 distinct CDR3 sequences, about 55% occurring once; the ten biggest clones make up about 38%. The sample was blood. The receptors come from a man older than 75 in good health. The CDR3 runs from the conserved cysteine through the conserved F or W. D genes are given only for firm matches. Part of the rows lack a size; the others show once, few, many or a class for expanded clones.

j_call d_call v_call cdr3_length clone_size cdr3_aa cdr3_nt
TRBJ2-1 TRBD2 TRBV29-1 13 - CSVADGRSNEQFF TGCAGCGTTGCCGACGGGAGGAGCAATGAGCAGTTCTTC
TRBJ1-2 - TRBV6-5 14 - CASSYAGRKGGYTF TGTGCCAGCAGTTACGCGGGCAGGAAGGGTGGCTACACCTTC
TRBJ2-4 - TRBV6-5 16 - CASSYSEGLAKNIQYF TGTGCCAGCAGTTACTCGGAGGGTTTGGCCAAAAACATTCAGTACTTC
TRBJ2-1 - TRBV3-1 12 few CASSQYEREQFF TGTGCCAGCAGCCAATACGAGCGTGAGCAGTTCTTC
TRBJ2-5 TRBD1 TRBV11-2 15 - CASSSLNRGRETQYF TGTGCCAGCAGCTCCCTCAACAGGGGGCGGGAGACCCAGTACTTC
TRBJ2-7 - TRBV10-2 13 few CASGSGVPYEQYF TGCGCCAGCGGGAGTGGGGTCCCCTACGAGCAGTACTTC
TRBJ2-4 TRBD1 TRBV28 16 - CASSPLQGSGKNIQYF TGTGCCAGCAGTCCCCTACAGGGGTCGGGCAAAAACATTCAGTACTTC
TRBJ1-1 TRBD1 TRBV7-3 13 - CASSSTGVSEAFF TGTGCCAGCAGCTCCACAGGGGTTTCTGAAGCTTTCTTT
TRBJ2-3 - TRBV5-5 14 - CASSLDGFTDTQYF TGTGCCAGCAGCTTGGATGGGTTTACAGATACGCAGTATTTT
TRBJ2-1 - TRBV7-2 12 few CASSSAGAGQFF TGTGCCAGCAGCTCGGCAGGTGCAGGGCAGTTCTTC
TRBJ2-7 TRBD1 TRBV3-1 14 - CASSADRASYEQYF TGTGCCAGCAGCGCGGACAGGGCCTCCTACGAGCAGTACTTC
TRBJ2-7 - TRBV20-1 14 - CSARLNSYSYEQYF TGCAGTGCACGTTTAAATTCCTACTCCTACGAGCAGTACTTC
TRBJ2-1 TRBD2 TRBV29-1 14 few CSVESSGRYNEQFF TGCAGCGTGGAGTCTAGCGGGAGGTACAATGAGCAGTTCTTC
TRBJ2-7 - TRBV6-6 13 - CASSYAQQYEQYF TGTGCCAGCAGTTACGCGCAGCAATACGAGCAGTACTTC
TRBJ2-7 - TRBV7-2 13 - CASSPPGHNEQYF TGTGCCAGCAGCCCCCCGGGCCACAATGAGCAGTACTTC
TRBJ1-5 - TRBV2 17 few CASSEPTSGIRNQPQHF TGTGCCAGCAGTGAACCCACCTCGGGGATACGCAATCAGCCCCAGCATTTT
TRBJ2-7 TRBD1 TRBV6-2/TRBV6-3 16 few CASSSPARTGSYEQYF TGTGCCAGCAGTTCCCCGGCCCGGACAGGGTCTTACGAGCAGTACTTC
TRBJ2-5 - TRBV3-1 15 few CASSQGALPLETQYF TGTGCCAGCAGCCAAGGTGCGCTGCCCTTGGAGACCCAGTACTTC
TRBJ2-7 - TRBV28 16 - CASSWGRWGETYEQYF TGTGCCAGCAGTTGGGGCCGGTGGGGGGAAACCTACGAGCAGTACTTC
TRBJ2-1 - TRBV6-2/TRBV6-3 11 few CASSNPNEQFF TGTGCCAGCAGTAACCCTAATGAGCAGTTCTTC
TRBJ2-1 - TRBV7-2 15 once CASSVRSYPGNEQFF TGTGCCAGCAGCGTCCGAAGCTACCCGGGAAATGAGCAGTTCTTC
TRBJ1-1 - TRBV5-1 13 - CASSLVGYTEAFF TGCGCCAGCAGCTTGGTGGGGTACACTGAAGCTTTCTTT
TRBJ2-6 - TRBV10-3 14 few CAIRTDSGANVLTF TGTGCCATCAGGACAGACTCTGGGGCCAACGTCCTGACTTTC
TRBJ1-5 TRBD1 TRBV12-3/TRBV12-4 18 - CASSLILQGAISNQPQHF TGTGCCAGCAGTTTAATTCTCCAGGGGGCGATTAGCAATCAGCCCCAGCATTTT
TRBJ2-7 TRBD2 TRBV28 14 once CASSLVRERYEQYF TGTGCCAGCAGTTTAGTGCGGGAGCGGTACGAGCAGTACTTC
TRBJ2-2 TRBD2 TRBV7-2 16 - CASSFLAGDNSGELFF TGTGCCAGCAGCTTCCTAGCGGGAGATAATAGCGGGGAGCTGTTTTTT
TRBJ2-6 TRBD1 TRBV12-3/TRBV12-4 16 - CASSRGTGTGANVLTF TGTGCCAGCAGCCGCGGGACAGGGACCGGGGCCAACGTCCTGACTTTC
TRBJ2-3 - TRBV2 14 - CASSSGPRGRYAYF TGTGCCAGCAGTTCCGGGCCCCGAGGGAGATACGCGTATTTT
TRBJ2-3 - TRBV12-3/TRBV12-4 15 - CASGRIGLKADTQYF TGTGCCAGCGGCCGGATAGGGTTAAAGGCAGATACGCAGTATTTT
TRBJ1-2 - TRBV27 15 - CASSQWTEKNYGYTF TGTGCCAGCAGTCAATGGACAGAGAAAAACTATGGCTACACCTTC
TRBJ2-7 - TRBV5-1 12 - CASSSGRDEQYF TGCGCCAGCAGCTCAGGACGGGACGAGCAGTACTTC
TRBJ2-3 TRBD1 TRBV5-1 15 - CASSLRGQDHRYAYF TGCGCCAGCAGCCTCCGTGGACAGGACCACAGATACGCGTATTTT
TRBJ2-7 - TRBV5-8 14 - CASSRHSNSYEQYF TGTGCCAGCAGCCGACACAGTAACTCCTACGAGCAGTACTTC
TRBJ2-5 TRBD2 TRBV28 13 - CASSSSGEETQYF TGTGCCAGCAGCTCTAGCGGGGAAGAGACCCAGTACTTC
TRBJ2-1 - TRBV28 15 - CASSSGGRGYNEQFF TGTGCCAGCAGTTCCGGAGGGAGAGGTTACAATGAGCAGTTCTTC
TRBJ2-5 TRBD1 TRBV7-9 16 - CASSQLPGQGSETQYF TGTGCCAGCAGTCAACTACCGGGACAGGGTAGCGAGACCCAGTACTTC
TRBJ2-1 TRBD2 TRBV5-1 15 - CASSLGLAGIREQFF TGCGCCAGCAGCTTGGGACTAGCGGGAATTCGAGAGCAGTTCTTC
TRBJ2-5 TRBD2 TRBV29-1 12 many CSVGTGGETQYF TGCAGCGTTGGGACGGGGGGTGAGACCCAGTACTTC
TRBJ1-5 - TRBV12-3/TRBV12-4 16 - CASSSMAQNSNQPQHF TGTGCCAGCAGTTCTATGGCACAGAATAGCAATCAGCCCCAGCATTTT
TRBJ2-7 TRBD2 TRBV12-3/TRBV12-4 15 - CASGGGASGSREQYF TGTGCCTCTGGGGGGGGGGCTAGCGGGAGTCGCGAGCAGTACTTC
TRBJ2-7 TRBD2 TRBV5-1 14 few CASSLVPGGGEQYF TGCGCCAGCAGCTTGGTTCCGGGAGGTGGAGAGCAGTACTTC
TRBJ1-5 - TRBV20-1 14 few CSARDDKVNQPQHF TGCAGTGCTAGAGATGACAAGGTCAATCAGCCCCAGCATTTT
TRBJ1-4 TRBD1 TRBV25-1 14 once CASTETGWDEKLFF TGTGCCAGCACCGAGACAGGGTGGGATGAAAAACTGTTTTTT
TRBJ1-5 - TRBV20-1 13 - CSARKGINQPQHF TGCAGTGCTAGAAAGGGGATTAATCAGCCCCAGCATTTT
TRBJ2-5 - TRBV28 18 many CASSLGTGTSGNLETQYF -
TRBJ2-1 TRBD2 TRBV4-1 16 - CASSQGLAGWYNEQFF TGCGCCAGCAGCCAAGGCTTAGCGGGATGGTACAATGAGCAGTTCTTC
TRBJ2-1 - TRBV20-1 14 - CSAFRDSSYNEQFF TGCAGTGCTTTCCGGGACTCTTCCTACAATGAGCAGTTCTTC
TRBJ2-1 TRBD2 TRBV7-9 14 few CASSGRGTSGREFF TGTGCCAGCAGCGGGCGAGGGACTAGCGGACGCGAGTTCTTC
TRBJ2-1 - TRBV5-1 15 - CASSSWSGPYNEQFF TGCGCCAGCAGCTCTTGGTCCGGACCCTACAATGAGCAGTTCTTC
TRBJ1-2 TRBD1 TRBV29-1 12 - CSVEGQGYGYTF TGCAGCGTTGAGGGACAGGGGTATGGCTACACCTTC
TRBJ1-1 - TRBV20-1 13 few CSAETGMGTEAFF TGCAGTGCTGAAACAGGGATGGGCACTGAAGCTTTCTTT
TRBJ2-6 TRBD1 TRBV24-1 18 few CATSDGVTGQSGANVLTF TGTGCCACCAGTGATGGGGTGACAGGGCAATCTGGGGCCAACGTCCTGACTTTC
TRBJ2-3 - TRBV28 13 - CASRSWAADTQYF TGTGCCAGCAGGAGTTGGGCTGCAGATACGCAGTATTTT
TRBJ2-3 - TRBV11-3 15 few CASSPGAGVGDTQYF TGTGCCAGCAGCCCAGGGGCAGGGGTGGGAGATACGCAGTATTTT